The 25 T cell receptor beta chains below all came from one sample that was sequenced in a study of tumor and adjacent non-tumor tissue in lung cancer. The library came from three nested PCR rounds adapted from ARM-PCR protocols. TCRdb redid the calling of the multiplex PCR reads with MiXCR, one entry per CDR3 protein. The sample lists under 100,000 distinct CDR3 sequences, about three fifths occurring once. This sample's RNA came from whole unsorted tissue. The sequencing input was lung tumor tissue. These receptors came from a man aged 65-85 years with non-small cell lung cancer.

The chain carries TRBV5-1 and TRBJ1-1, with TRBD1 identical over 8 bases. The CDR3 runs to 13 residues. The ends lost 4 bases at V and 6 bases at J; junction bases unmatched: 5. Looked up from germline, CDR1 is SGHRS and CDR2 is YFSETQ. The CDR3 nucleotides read TGCGCCAGCAGCCCCGGACAGGGCGCTGAAGCTTTCTTT. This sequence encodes CASSPGQGAEAFF.

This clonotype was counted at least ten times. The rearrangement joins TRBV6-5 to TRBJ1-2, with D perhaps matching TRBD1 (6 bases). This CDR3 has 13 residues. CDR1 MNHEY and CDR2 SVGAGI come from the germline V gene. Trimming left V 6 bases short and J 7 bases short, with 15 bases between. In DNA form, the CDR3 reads TGTGCCAGCAGGGCCGAACAGGGAGCTGGCTACACCTTC. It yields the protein CASRAEQGAGYTF.

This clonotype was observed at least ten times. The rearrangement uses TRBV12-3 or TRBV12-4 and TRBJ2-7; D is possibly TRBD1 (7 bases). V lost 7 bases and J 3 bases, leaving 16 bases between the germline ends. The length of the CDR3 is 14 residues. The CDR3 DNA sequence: TGTGCCAGCACTGACCAGGGGGGAAACTACGAGCAGTACTTC. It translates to CASTDQGGNYEQYF.

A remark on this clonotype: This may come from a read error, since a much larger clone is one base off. CDR3 sequence (DNA): TGTGCCTGCAGTCAGGGGACCGGAGCCTACGAGAAGTACTTC. It is translated as CACSQGTGAYEKYF. The gene calls are TRBV11-2 and TRBJ2-7; possibly TRBD1 for D (6 bases). This CDR3 is built from 14 residues. Germline V gives CDR1 SGHAT, CDR2 FQNNGV.

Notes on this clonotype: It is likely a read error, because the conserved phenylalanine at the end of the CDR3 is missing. CDR3 region: CALRRQGGSEAFL. The CDR3 coding sequence is TGTGCCCTTCGGAGACAGGGAGGATCTGAAGCTTTCTTA. This sequence joins TRBV30 and TRBJ1-1; 7 nucleotides agree with TRBD1. Germline CDR1 and CDR2: GTSNPN and SVGIG (reference sequence). The CDR3 runs to 13 residues. V dropped 8 bases and J dropped 6; count of bases not matched to a gene: 12.

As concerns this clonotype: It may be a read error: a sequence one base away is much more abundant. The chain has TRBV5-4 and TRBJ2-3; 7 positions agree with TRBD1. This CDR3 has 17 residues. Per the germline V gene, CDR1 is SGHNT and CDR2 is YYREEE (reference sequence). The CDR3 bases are TGTGTCAGCAGCTCGGACAGGCACCAAGGATTTGCAGATACGCAGTATTTT. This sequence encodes CVSSSDRHQGFADTQYF.

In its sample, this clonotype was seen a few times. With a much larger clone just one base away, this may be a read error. The CDR3 DNA reads as TGCGCCAGCAGCCTGACTAGCGGGAGCCCCCGGAGTACGCAGTATTTT. As protein: CASSLTSGSPRSTQYF. The chain is built from TRBV10-2 and TRBJ2-3; 12 bases map to TRBD2. The germline gives CDR1 WSHSY, CDR2 SAAADI. The CDR3 has 16 amino acids. With 6 bases clipped from V and 8 bases from J, the junction kept 12 bases outside the gene matches.

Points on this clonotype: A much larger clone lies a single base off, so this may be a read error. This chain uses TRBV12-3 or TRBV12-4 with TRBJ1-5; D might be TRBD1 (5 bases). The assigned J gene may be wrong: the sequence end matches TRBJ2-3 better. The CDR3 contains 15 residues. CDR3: CASTGPFYSNQPQYF. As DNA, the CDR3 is TGTGCCAGCACAGGGCCCTTTTATAGCAATCAGCCCCAGTATTTT.

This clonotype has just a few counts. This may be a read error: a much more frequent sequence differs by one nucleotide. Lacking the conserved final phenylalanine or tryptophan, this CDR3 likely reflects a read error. The CDR3 is CSATSGPIAKNIQYL. CDR3 DNA: TGCAGTGCGACCTCCGGACCGATAGCCAAAAACATTCAGTACCTC. This chain uses TRBV20-1 with TRBJ2-4; D not certain. The CDR3 totals 15 residues. Trimming took 6 bases from V and 0 from J, leaving 15 bases between them. The germline CDR1 and CDR2 sequences are DFQATT and SNEGSKA (reference sequence).

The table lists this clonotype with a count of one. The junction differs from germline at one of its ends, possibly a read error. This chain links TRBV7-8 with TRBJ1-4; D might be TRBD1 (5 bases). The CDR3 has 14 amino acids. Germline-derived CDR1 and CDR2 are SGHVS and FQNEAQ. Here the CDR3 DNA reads TGTGCCAGCAGTTTAGAGGGACGTGGCAAAAAACTGTTTTTT. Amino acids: CASSLEGRGKKLFF.

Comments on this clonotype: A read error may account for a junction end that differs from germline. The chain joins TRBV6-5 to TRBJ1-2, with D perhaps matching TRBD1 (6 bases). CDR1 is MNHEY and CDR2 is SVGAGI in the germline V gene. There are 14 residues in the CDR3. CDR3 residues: CVSSSNDRFYGYTF. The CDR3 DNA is TGTGTCAGCAGTTCAAACGACAGGTTCTATGGCTACACCTTC.

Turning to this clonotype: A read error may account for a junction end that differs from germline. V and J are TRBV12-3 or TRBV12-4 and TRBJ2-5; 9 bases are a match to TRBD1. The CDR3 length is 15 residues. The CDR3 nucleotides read TGTGCCAGCAGTCCCAGGACAGGGGTGGCAGCGACCCAGCACTTC. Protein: CASSPRTGVAATQHF.

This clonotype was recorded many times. CDR3 bases: TGTGCCAGCACTACGTACCGACAGGGGAGTTATCAGCCCCAGCATTTT. It codes for CASTTYRQGSYQPQHF. The V call is TRBV28, the J call TRBJ1-5; TRBD1 matches at 8 bases. The CDR3 contains 16 residues. Germline V gene sequence: CDR1 MDHEN, CDR2 SYDVKM. V lost 7 bases, J lost 5 bases, and 13 bases stayed unmatched.

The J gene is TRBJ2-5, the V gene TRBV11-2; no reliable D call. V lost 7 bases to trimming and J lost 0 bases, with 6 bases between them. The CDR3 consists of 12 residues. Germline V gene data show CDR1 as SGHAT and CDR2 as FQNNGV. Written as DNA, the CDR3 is TGTGCCAGCACTCCGTACCAAGAGACCCAGTACTTC. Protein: CASTPYQETQYF. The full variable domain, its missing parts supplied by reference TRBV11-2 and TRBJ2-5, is EAGVAQSPRYKIIEKRQSVAFWCNPISGHATLYWYQQILGQGPKLLIQFQNNGVVDDSQLPKDRFSAERLKGVDSTLKIQPAKLEDSAVYLCASTPYQETQYFGPGTRLLVL.

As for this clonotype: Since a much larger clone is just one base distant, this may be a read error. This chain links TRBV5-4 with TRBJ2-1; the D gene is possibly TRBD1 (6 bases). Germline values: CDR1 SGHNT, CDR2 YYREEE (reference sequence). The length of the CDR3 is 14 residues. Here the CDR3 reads CASGLRGSYNEQFF. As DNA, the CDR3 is TGTGCCAGCGGCTTGAGGGGGTCCTACAATGAGCAGTTCTTC. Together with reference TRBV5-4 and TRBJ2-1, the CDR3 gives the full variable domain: ETGVTQSPTHLIKTRGQQVTLRCSSQSGHNTVSWYQQALGQGPQFIFQYYREEENGRGNFPPRFSGLQFPNYSSELNVNALELDDSALYLCASGLRGSYNEQFFGPGTRLTVL.

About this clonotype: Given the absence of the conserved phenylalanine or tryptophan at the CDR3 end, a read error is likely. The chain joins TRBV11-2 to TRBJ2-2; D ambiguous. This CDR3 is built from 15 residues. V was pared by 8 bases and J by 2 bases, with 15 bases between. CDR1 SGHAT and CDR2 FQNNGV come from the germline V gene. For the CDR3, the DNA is TGTGCCAGCTGGCAGCAATCGACAAACACCGGGGAGCTGTTTTAT. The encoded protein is CASWQQSTNTGELFY.

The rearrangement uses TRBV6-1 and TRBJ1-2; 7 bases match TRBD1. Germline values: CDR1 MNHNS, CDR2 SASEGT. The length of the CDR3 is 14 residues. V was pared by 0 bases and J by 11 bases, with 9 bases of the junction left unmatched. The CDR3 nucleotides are TGTGCCAGCAGTGAAGCGCGAGGGGGCTTTGGTTACACCTTC. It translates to CASSEARGGFGYTF.

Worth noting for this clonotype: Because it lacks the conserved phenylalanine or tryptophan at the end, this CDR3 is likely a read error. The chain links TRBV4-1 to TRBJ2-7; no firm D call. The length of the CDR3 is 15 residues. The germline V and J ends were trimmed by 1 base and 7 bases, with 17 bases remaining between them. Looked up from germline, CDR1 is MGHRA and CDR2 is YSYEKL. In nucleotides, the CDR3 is TGCGCCAGCAGCCAAGCACGTGGGTTAGGATATGAGCAGTACTCC. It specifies CASSQARGLGYEQYS.

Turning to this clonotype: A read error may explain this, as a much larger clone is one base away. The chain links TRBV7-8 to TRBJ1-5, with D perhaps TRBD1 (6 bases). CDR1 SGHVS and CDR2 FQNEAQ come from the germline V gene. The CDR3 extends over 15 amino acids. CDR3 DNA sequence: TGTGCCAGCAGCTTAGTGGGGGGCGCGGACTGGCCCCAGAATTTT. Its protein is CASSLVGGADWPQNF. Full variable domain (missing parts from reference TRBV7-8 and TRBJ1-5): GAGVSQSPRYKVAKRGQDVALRCDPISGHVSLFWYQQALGQGPEFLTYFQNEAQLDKSGLPSDRFFAERPEGSVSTLKIQRTQQEDSAVYLCASSLVGGADWPQNFGDGTRLSIL.

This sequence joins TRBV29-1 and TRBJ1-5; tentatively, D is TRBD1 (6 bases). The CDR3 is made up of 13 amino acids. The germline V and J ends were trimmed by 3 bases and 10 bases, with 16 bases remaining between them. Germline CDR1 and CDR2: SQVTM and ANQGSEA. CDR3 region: CSVEAGVNRPQHF. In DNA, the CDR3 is TGCAGCGTTGAGGCAGGGGTCAATCGACCCCAGCATTTT.

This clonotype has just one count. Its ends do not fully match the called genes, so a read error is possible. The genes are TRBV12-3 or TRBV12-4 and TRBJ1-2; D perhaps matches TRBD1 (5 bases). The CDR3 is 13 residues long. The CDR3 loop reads CAGSLRDPHGYAF. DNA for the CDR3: TGTGCCGGCAGTTTGCGGGACCCACATGGCTACGCCTTC.

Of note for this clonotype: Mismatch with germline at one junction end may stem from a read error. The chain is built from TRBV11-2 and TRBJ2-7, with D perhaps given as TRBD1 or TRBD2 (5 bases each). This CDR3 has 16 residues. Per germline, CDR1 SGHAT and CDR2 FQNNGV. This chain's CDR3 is CASSLSGKERVSELYF. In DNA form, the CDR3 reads TGTGCGAGCAGCTTATCAGGGAAGGAGAGGGTGAGCGAGCTGTACTTC.

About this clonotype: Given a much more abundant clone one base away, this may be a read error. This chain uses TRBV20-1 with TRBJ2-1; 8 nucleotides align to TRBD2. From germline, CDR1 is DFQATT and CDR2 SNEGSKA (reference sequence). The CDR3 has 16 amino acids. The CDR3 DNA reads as TGCAATGCTAGAGGGGTTCGGCTAGCGGGTATCTATGAGCAGTTCTTC. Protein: CNARGVRLAGIYEQFF.

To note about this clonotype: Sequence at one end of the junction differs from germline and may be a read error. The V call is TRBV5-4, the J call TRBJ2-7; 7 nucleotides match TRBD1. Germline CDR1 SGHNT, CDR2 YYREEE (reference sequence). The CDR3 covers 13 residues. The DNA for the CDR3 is TGTGTCAGCAGATCGGACAGGTCCTACGAGCAGTACTTC. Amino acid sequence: CVSRSDRSYEQYF.

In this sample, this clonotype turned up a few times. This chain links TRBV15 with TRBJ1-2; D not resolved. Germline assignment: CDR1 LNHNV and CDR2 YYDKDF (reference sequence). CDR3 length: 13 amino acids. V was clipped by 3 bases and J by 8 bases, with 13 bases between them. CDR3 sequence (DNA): TGTGCCACCAGCAGCGGAACACTCCCCGGCTACACCTTC. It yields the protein CATSSGTLPGYTF.